This T cell receptor (beta chain) was sequenced for a study of circulating CD8 cells and anti-PD-1 response in melanoma. The QIAseq Immune Repertoire TCR panel built the libraries from roughly 15 ng of total RNA. TCRdb fed the reads into MiXCR, producing one record per CDR3 protein. The sample includes 510 or so distinct CDR3 sequences, roughly 8.6% of them seen just once. Live CD3+CD8+TCRalphabeta+ cells were sorted into four subsets by PD-1 and/or TIGIT. The CDR3 has 16 residues. V lost 0 bases and J lost 3, with 13 bases in between. In germline, CDR1 is LGHDT, CDR2 YNNKEL (reference sequence). In this sample, this clonotype is large.

The chain carries TRBV3-1 and TRBJ2-3; D possibly uses TRBD1 or TRBD2 (5 bases each). The sample here was CD8+ T cells from PBMCs, taken at baseline or after one month of anti-PD-1 therapy (not recorded which). This sequence was found in a human donor with melanoma. DNA of the CDR3: TGTGCCAGCAGCCAAGATTTGACGGGGCGGACAGATACGCAGTATTTT. Translation gives CASSQDLTGRTDTQYF.